Following are 3 T cell receptor beta chains from one sample sequenced in a study of CD8 T cell repertoires and HIV-1 epitope variants. Libraries were prepared by immunoSEQ multiplex PCR; TCRdb keeps only in-frame clonotypes and omits some of them. The sample has approximately 90,000 clones; roughly four fifths are singletons. The sequenced material came from uncultured baseline CD8+ T cells from peripheral blood mononuclear cells (PBMCs). The receptors derive from a male donor with HIV.

V usage is TRBV5-6 and J usage is TRBJ2-6; D is possibly TRBD1 (5 bases). V dropped 0 bases and J dropped 0 bases, with 7 bases sitting between them. The CDR3 runs to 16 residues. In germline, CDR1 is SGHDT, CDR2 YYEEEE. Here the CDR3 DNA reads TGTGCCAGCAGCTTGGTAGGGGACTCTGGGGCCAACGTCCTGACTTTC. Its translation is CASSLVGDSGANVLTF.

This clone was seen more than once but under ten times. The chain links TRBV27 to TRBJ2-5, with D hard to call. The germline V gene encodes CDR1 MNHEY and CDR2 SMNVEV (reference sequence). This CDR3 spans 17 amino acids. Trimming removed 0 bases at V and 1 base at J, with 15 bases between. The CDR3 bases are TGTGCCAGCAGTTTATCCGGTGGCGATATGTTCCAAGAGACCCAGTACTTC. It specifies CASSLSGGDMFQETQYF.

This chain joins TRBV2 and TRBJ2-3; perhaps D is TRBD1 or TRBD2 (6 bases each). V lost 7 bases to trimming and J lost 1 base, with 12 bases between them. CDR1 SNHLY and CDR2 FYNNEI come from the germline V gene. The CDR3 is 14 amino acids. This chain's CDR3 is CASKGGGGTDTQYF. CDR3 sequence (DNA): TGTGCCAGCAAGGGGGGCGGGGGCACAGATACGCAGTATTTT.